This T cell receptor (beta chain) was observed in a study of OX40 agonist ivuxolimab in advanced cancers. General notes on the study: Ivuxolimab was a fully human IgG2 agonistic monoclonal antibody targeting the costimulatory receptor OX40 (CD134). Intravenous ivuxolimab was administered to patients every 2 weeks at six dose levels: 0.01, 0.1, 0.3, 1.5, 3 and 10 mg/kg. Of the roughly 54 dose-escalation patients, hepatocellular carcinoma was present in around 19, melanoma in about 15, renal cell carcinoma in 9 and head and neck cancer in 9. The dose-escalation cohort was about 87% male with a mean age of about 65 years, ranging from roughly 23 to 80. Prior anti-PD-1, anti-PD-L1 or anti-CTLA-4 therapy was permitted, and approximately 39% of dose-escalation patients had received checkpoint inhibitors. Partial responses occurred in three dose-escalation patients: two with cutaneous melanoma and one with hepatocellular carcinoma. Peripheral TCRbeta sequencing aimed to test whether ivuxolimab altered TCR sequence diversity and caused clonal T-cell expansion. The paper covers the monotherapy dose-escalation part of the phase I ivuxolimab trial, which included N of about 51 patients. What the work shows at the level of the full study, not this receptor alone: The antigen specificity of the peripheral T cells that underwent clonal expansion was not determined. Clonal expansion of both CD4+ and CD8+ blood T cells was observed from baseline to week 6 at doses 0.1 to 3.0 mg/kg. In the 0.1-3.0 mg/kg groups, partial responders were among the patients with the lowest normalized peripheral clonal expansion, particularly in CD8+ T cells. After ivuxolimab, more expanded clones were found on average in CD8+ T cells than in CD4+ T cells. Low levels of normalized T-cell clonal expansion were also shown by some nonresponding patients.

For sequencing of the TCRbeta CDR3 region, genomic DNA was extracted from the sorted cells. The immunoSEQ Assay was used for sequencing of TCRbeta CDR3 regions. The immuneACCESS repertoire file appears here via TCRdb, limited to in-frame rearrangements. These files lack a portion of the clones; in checked studies, under half of the deficit traces to unresolved V genes, and the cause of the others is not known. For this sample there are 90,000 to 120,000 clones; approximately 90% appear just once. The biggest ten clones account for about 1.2% of the sample. V has 5 bases trimmed and J has 1 base trimmed; junction bases matching no gene number 7. Based on the germline V gene (reference sequence), the CDR1 and CDR2 sequences are LNHDA and SQIVND. Inclusive of the bounding cysteine and phenylalanine, the CDR3 is 15 residues long. Only the CDR3 part of the read is kept: 45 bases, read in frame from the first base.

Note on this clone: This clone's antigen is unknown. The input lacks base qualities; no much larger clone sits a single base away.

Patients with autoimmune disease history or receiving systemic immunosuppression were excluded from the trial. Peripheral blood for TCR sequencing was collected from all dose cohorts at baseline, on cycle 4 day 1, and on cycle 7 day 1. The samples were taken from a phase I, first-in-human, multicenter, open-label dose-escalation trial of ivuxolimab. Adults with locally advanced or metastatic melanoma, renal cell, hepatocellular, or head and neck squamous cell carcinoma were enrolled in the trial. CD4+ and CD8+ T cells were sorted separately from peripheral blood before TCR sequencing. This specimen was CD4+ or CD8+ T cells sorted from blood, taken in a trial of the OX40 agonist ivuxolimab. The chain employs TRBV19 and TRBJ1-1; TRBD1 fits 7 bases in the junction. This clonotype was obtained from an adult with an advanced solid tumor such as melanoma, head and neck, liver or kidney cancer. The encoded CDR3 is CASSGEGQPNTEAFF. The DNA sequence reads TGTGCCAGTAGTGGGGAGGGACAGCCGAACACTGAAGCTTTCTTT.